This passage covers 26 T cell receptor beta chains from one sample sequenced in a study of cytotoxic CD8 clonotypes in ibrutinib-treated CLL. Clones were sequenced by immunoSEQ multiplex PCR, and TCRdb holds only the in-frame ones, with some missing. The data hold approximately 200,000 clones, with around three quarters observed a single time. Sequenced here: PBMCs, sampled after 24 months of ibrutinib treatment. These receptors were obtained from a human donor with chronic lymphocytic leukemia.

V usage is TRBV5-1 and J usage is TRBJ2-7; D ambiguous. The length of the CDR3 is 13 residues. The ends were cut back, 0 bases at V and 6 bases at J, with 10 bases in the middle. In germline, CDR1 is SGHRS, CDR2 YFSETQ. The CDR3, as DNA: TGCGCCAGCAGCTTGGCCCATGACGGCGAGCAGTACTTC. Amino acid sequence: CASSLAHDGEQYF.

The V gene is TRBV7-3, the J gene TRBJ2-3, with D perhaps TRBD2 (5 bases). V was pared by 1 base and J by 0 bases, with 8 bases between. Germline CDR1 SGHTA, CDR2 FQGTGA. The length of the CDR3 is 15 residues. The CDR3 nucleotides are TGTGCCAGCAGCTTAAACGGGATCAGCACAGATACGCAGTATTTT. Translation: CASSLNGISTDTQYF.

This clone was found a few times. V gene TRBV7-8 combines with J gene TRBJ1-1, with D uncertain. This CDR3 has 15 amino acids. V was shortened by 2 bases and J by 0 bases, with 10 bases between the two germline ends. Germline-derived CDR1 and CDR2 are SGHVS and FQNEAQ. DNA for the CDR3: TGTGCCAGCAGCTTATCGCCGGTTATGAACACTGAAGCTTTCTTT. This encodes CASSLSPVMNTEAFF.

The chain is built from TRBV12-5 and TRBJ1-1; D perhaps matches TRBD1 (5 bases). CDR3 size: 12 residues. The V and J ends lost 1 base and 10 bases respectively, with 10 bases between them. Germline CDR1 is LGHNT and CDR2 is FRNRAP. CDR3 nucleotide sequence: TGTGCTAGTGGTTTGGAATACGGGGGAGCTTTCTTT. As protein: CASGLEYGGAFF.

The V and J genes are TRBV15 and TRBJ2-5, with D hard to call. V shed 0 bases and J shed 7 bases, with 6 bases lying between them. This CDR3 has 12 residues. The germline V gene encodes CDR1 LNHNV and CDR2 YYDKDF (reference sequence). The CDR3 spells CATSREEMTQYF. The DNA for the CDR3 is TGTGCCACCAGCAGAGAAGAGATGACCCAGTACTTC.

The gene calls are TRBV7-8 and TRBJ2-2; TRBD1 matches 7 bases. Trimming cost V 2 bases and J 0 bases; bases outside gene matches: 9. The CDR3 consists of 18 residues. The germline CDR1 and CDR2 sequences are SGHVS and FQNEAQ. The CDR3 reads CASSLLRNRGTNTGELFF. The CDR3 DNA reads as TGTGCCAGCAGCTTACTCCGTAACAGGGGCACGAACACCGGGGAGCTGTTTTTT. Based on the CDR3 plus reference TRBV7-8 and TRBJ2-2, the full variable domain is GAGVSQSPRYKVAKRGQDVALRCDPISGHVSLFWYQQALGQGPEFLTYFQNEAQLDKSGLPSDRFFAERPEGSVSTLKIQRTQQEDSAVYLCASSLLRNRGTNTGELFFGEGSRLTVL.

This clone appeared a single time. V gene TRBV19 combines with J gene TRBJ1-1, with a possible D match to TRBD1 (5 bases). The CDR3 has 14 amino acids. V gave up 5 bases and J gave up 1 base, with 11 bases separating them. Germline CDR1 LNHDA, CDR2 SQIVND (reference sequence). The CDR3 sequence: CASSYTDRNTEAFF. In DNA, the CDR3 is TGTGCCAGTAGTTACACTGACAGGAACACTGAAGCTTTCTTT.

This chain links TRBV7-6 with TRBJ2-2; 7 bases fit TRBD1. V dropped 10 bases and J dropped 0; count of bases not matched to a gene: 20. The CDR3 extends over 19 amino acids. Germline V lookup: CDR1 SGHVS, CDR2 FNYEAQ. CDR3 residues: CAIDTLGETGLANTGELFF. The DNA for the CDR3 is TGTGCCATCGACACCCTAGGGGAGACAGGGCTAGCGAACACCGGGGAGCTGTTTTTT. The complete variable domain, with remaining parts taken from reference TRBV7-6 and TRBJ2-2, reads GAGVSQSPRYKVTKRGQDVALRCDPISGHVSLYWYRQALGQGPEFLTYFNYEAQQDKSGLPNDRFSAERPEGSISTLTIQRTEQRDSAMYRCAIDTLGETGLANTGELFFGEGSRLTVL.

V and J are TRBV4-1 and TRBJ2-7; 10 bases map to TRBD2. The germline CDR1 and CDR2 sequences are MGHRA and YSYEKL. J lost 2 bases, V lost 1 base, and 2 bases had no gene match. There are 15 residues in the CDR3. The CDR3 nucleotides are TGCGCCAGCAGCCAAGGGACTAGCGGTGCCTACGAGCAGTACTTC. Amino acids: CASSQGTSGAYEQYF.

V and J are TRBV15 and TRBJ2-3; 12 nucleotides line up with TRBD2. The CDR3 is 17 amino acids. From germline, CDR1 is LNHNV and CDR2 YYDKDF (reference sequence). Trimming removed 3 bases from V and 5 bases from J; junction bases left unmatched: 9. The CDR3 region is CATSSKLAGGPRDTQYF. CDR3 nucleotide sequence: TGTGCCACCAGCAGTAAACTAGCGGGAGGACCCAGAGATACGCAGTATTTT.

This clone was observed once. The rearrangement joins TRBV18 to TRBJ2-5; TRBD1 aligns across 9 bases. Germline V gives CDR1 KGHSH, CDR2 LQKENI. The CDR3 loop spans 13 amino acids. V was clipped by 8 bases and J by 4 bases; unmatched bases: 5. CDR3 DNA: TGTGCCAGCGGACAGGGGCCGGGAGAGACCCAGTACTTC. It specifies CASGQGPGETQYF.

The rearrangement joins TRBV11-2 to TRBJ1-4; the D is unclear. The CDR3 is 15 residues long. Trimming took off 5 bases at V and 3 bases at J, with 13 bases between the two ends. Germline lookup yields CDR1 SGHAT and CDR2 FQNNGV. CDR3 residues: CASSPDLPSNEKLFF. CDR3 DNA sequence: TGTGCCAGCAGCCCAGACCTACCTTCTAATGAAAAACTGTTTTTT.

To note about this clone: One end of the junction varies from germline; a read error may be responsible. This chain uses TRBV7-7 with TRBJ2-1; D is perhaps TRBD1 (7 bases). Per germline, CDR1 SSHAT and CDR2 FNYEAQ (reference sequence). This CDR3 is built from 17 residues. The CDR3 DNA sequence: TGTGCTAGCAGCTTAGCGGAGGGGTCAGGATACAGGGGTGAGCAGTTCTTC. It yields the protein CASSLAEGSGYRGEQFF.

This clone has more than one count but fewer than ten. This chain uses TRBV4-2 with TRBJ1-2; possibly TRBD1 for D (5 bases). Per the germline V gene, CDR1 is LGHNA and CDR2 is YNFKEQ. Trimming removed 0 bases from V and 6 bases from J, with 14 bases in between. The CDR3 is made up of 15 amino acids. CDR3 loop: CASSQDRREENGYTF. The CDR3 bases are TGTGCCAGCAGCCAAGATCGCAGGGAGGAAAATGGCTACACCTTC.

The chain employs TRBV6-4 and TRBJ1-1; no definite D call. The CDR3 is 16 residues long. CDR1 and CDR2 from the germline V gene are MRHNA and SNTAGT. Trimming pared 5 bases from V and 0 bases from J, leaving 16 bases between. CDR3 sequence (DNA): TGTGCCAGCAGTTTTCTCAATCGAGTACTGAACACTGAAGCTTTCTTT. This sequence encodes CASSFLNRVLNTEAFF.

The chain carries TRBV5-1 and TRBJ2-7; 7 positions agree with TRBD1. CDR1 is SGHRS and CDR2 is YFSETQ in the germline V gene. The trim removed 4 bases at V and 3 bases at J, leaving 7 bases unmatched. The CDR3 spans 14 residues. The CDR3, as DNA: TGCGCCAGCAGCCAAGGGACAGCCAACTACGAGCAGTACTTC. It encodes CASSQGTANYEQYF.

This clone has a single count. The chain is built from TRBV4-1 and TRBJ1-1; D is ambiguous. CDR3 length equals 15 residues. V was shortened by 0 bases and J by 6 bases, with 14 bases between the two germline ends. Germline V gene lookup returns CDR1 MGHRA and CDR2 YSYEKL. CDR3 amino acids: CASSQDAGRFAEAFF. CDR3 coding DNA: TGCGCCAGCAGCCAAGATGCAGGCAGGTTCGCTGAAGCTTTCTTT.

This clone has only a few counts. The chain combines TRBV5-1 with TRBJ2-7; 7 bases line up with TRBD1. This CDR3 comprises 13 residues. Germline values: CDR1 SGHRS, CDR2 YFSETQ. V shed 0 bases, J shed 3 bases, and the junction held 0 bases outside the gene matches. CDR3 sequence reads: CASSLDRGYEQYF. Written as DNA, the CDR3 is TGCGCCAGCAGCTTGGACAGGGGCTACGAGCAGTACTTC.

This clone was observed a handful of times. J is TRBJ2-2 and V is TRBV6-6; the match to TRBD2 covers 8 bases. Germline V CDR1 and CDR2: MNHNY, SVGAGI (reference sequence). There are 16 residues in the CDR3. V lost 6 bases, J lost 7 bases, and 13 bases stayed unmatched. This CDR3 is CASSDPGGGGFGELFF. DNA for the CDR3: TGTGCCAGCAGCGACCCCGGGGGGGGAGGGTTCGGGGAGCTGTTTTTT.

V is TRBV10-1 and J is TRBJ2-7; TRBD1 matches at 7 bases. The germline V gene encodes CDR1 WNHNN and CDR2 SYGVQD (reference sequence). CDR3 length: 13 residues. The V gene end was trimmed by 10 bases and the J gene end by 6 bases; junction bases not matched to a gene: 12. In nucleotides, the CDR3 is TGCGCCACCGGCGACAGGGAAACTCGCGAGCAGTACTTC. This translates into CATGDRETREQYF.

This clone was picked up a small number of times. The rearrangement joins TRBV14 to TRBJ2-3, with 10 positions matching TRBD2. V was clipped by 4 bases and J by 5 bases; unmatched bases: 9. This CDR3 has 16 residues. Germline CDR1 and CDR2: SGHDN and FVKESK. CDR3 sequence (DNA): TGTGCCAGCAGCCGTACTAGCGGGATAATAGGAGATACGCAGTATTTT. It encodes CASSRTSGIIGDTQYF.

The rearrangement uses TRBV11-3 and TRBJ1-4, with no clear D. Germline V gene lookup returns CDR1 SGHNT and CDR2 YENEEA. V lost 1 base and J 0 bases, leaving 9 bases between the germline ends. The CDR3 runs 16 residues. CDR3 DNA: TGTGCCAGCAGCTTAGGACTATATACAACTAATGAAAAACTGTTTTTT. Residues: CASSLGLYTTNEKLFF.

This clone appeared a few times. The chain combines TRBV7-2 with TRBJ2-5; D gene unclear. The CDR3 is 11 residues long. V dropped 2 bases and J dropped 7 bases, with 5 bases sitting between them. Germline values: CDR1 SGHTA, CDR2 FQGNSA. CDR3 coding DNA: TGTGCCAGCAGCTTATTCGGGACCCAGTACTTC. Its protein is CASSLFGTQYF.

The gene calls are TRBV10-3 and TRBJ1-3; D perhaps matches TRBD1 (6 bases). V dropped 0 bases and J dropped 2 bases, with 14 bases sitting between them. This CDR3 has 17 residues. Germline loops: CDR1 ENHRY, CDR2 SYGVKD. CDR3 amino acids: CAISESLTGRPGNTIYF. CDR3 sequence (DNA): TGTGCCATCAGTGAGTCTTTAACAGGGCGGCCTGGAAACACCATATATTTT.

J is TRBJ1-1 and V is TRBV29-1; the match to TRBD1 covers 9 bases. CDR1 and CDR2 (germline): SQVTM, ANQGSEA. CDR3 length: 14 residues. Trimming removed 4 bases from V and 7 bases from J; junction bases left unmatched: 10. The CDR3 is CSVGTGTGRHEAFF. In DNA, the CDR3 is TGCAGCGTTGGGACCGGGACAGGGCGGCATGAAGCTTTCTTT.

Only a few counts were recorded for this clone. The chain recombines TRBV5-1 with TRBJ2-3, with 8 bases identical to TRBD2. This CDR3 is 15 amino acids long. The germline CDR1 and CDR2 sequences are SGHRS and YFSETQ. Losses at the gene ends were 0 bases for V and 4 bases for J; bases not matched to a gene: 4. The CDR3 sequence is CASSLAGGQADTQYF. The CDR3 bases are TGCGCCAGCAGCTTGGCGGGAGGGCAGGCAGATACGCAGTATTTT.